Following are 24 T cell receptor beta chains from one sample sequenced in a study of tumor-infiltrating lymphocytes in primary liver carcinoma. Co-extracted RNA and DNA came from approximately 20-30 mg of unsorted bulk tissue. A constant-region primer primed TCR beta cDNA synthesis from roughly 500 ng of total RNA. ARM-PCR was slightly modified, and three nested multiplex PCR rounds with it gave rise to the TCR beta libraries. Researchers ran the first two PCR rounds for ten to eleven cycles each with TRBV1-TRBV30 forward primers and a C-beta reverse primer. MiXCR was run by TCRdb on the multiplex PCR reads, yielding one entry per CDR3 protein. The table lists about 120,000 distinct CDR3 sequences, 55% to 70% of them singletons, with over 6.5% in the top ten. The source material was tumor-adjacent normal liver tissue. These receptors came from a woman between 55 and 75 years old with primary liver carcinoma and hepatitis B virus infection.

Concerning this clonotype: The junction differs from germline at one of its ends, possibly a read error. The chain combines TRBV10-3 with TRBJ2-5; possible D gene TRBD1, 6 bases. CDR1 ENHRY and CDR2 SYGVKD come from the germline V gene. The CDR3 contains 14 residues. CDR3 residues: CVIREQGLGETQYF. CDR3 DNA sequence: TGTGTCATCAGGGAACAGGGTCTAGGTGAGACCCAGTACTTC.

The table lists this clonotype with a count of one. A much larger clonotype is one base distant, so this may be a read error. The CDR3 DNA reads as TGCGCCAGCCGTTCCGAGGGAGATACGCGGTATTTT. Its protein product is CASRSEGDTRYF. The chain recombines TRBV5-1 with TRBJ2-3; D perhaps matches TRBD2 (5 bases). CDR1 and CDR2 from the germline V gene are SGHRS and YFSETQ. The CDR3 runs 12 residues.

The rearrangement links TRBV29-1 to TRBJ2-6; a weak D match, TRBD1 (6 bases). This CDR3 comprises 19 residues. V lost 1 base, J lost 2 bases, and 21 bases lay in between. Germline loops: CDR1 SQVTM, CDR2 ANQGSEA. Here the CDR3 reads CSVEASPGTRDTGANVLTF. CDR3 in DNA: TGCAGCGTTGAAGCCTCCCCCGGGACAAGGGATACTGGGGCCAACGTCCTGACTTTC.

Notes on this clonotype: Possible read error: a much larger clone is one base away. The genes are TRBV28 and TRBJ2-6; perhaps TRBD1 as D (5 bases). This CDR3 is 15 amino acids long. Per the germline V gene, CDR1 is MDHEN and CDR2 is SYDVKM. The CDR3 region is CASTLQGSGTNVLTF. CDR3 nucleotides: TGTGCCAGCACACTCCAGGGTTCTGGGACCAACGTCCTGACTTTC.

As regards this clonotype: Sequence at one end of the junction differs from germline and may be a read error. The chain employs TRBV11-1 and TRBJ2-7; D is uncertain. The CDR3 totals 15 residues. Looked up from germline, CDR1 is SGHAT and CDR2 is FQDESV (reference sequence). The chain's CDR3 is CASIFLSIASYERYF. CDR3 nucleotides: TGTGCCAGCATCTTTTTATCCATCGCTTCCTACGAGCGGTACTTC.

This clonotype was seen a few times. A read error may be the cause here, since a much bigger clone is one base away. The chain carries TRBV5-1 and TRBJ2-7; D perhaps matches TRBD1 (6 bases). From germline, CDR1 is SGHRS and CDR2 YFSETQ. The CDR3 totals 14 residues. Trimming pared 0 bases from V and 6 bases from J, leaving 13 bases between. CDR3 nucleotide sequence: TGCGCCAGCAGCTTGGTCAGGGGAGCTTGCGAGCAGTACTTC. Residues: CASSLVRGACEQYF.

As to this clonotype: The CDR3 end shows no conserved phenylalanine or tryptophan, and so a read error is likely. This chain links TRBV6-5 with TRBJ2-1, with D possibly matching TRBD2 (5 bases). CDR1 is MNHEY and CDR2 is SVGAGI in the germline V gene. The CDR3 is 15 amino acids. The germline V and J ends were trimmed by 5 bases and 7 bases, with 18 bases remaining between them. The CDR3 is CASSPSTSGYNEQFI. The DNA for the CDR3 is TGTGCCAGCAGTCCGAGTACTAGTGGATATAATGAGCAGTTCATA.

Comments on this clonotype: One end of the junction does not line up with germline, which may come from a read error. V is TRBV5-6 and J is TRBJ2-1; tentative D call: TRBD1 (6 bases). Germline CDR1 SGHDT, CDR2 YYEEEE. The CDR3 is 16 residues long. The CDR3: CARSLTGIGFPAQQFF. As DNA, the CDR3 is TGTGCCCGCAGCTTGACAGGCATAGGGTTCCCGGCTCAGCAGTTCTTC.

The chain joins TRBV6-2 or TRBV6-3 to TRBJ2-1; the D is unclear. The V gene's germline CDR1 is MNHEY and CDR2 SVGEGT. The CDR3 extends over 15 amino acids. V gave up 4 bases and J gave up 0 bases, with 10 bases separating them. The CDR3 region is CASSLIPSSYNEQFF. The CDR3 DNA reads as TGTGCCAGCAGTTTAATCCCAAGCTCCTACAATGAGCAGTTCTTC.

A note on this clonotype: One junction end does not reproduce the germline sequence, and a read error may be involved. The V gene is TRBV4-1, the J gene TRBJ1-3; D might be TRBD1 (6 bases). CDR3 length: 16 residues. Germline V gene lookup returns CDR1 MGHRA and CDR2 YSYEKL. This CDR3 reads CASSPMDSGSGNTIYF. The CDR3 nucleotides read TGTGCCAGCAGCCCCATGGACAGCGGCTCTGGAAACACCATATATTTT.

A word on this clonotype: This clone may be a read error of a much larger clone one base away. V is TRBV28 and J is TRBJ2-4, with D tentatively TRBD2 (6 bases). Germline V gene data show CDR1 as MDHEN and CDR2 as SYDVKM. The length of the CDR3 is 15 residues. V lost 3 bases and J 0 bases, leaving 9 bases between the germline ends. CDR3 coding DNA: TGTGCCAGCAGTTTTGGGGGGATAGCCAAAAACATTCAGTACTTC. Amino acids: CASSFGGIAKNIQYF. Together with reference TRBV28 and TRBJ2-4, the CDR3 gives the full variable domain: DVKVTQSSRYLVKRTGEKVFLECVQDMDHENMFWYRQDPGLGLRLIYFSYDVKMKEKGDIPEGYSVSREKKERFSLILESASTNQTSMYLCASSFGGIAKNIQYFGAGTRLSVL.

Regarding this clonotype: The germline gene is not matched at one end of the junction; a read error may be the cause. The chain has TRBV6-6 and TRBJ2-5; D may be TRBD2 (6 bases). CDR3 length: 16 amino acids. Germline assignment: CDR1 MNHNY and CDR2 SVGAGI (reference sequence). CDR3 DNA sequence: TGTGCCAGCGGTACTGGACGGGGACTGATTGGTGAGACCCAATACTTC. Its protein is CASGTGRGLIGETQYF.

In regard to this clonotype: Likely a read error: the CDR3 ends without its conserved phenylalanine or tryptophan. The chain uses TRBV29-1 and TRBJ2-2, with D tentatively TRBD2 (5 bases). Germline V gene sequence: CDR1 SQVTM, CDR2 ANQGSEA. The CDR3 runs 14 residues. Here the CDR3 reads CSVVNPDTTGELFY. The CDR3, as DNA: TGCAGCGTTGTAAATCCAGATACTACCGGGGAACTGTTTTAT.

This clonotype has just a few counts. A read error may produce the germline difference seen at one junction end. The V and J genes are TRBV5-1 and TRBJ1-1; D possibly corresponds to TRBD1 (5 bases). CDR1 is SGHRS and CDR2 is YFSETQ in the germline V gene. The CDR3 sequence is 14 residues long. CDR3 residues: CVSSPRTTHTEAFF. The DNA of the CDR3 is TGCGTCAGCAGCCCGAGGACAACTCACACTGAAGCTTTCTTT.

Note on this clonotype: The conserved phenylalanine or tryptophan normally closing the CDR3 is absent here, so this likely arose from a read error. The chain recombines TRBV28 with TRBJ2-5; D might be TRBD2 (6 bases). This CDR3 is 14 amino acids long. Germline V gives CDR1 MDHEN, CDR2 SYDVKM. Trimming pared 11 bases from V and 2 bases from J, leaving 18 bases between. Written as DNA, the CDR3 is TGTGCCTACCCCTGGAGGGTCAGGCAAGAGACCCAGTACTTA. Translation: CAYPWRVRQETQYL.

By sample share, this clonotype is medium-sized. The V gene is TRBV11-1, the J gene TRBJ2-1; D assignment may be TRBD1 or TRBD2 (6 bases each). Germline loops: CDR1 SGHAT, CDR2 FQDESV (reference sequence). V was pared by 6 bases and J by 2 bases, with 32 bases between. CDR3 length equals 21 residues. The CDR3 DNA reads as TGTGCCAGCAGTCCTCTAGGAGGGGGGATATCACCGGGAGCGACCTACAATGAGCAGTTCTTC. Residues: CASSPLGGGISPGATYNEQFF.

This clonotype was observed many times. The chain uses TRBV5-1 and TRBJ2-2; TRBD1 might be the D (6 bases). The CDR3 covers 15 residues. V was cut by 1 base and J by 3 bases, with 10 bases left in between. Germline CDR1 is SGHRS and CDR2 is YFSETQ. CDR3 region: CASSLQGPYTGELFF. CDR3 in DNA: TGCGCCAGCAGCTTGCAGGGGCCCTACACCGGGGAGCTGTTTTTT. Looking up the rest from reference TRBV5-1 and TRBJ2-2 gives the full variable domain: KAGVTQTPRYLIKTRGQQVTLSCSPISGHRSVSWYQQTPGQGLQFLFEYFSETQRNKGNFPGRFSGRQFSNSRSEMNVSTLELGDSALYLCASSLQGPYTGELFFGEGSRLTVL.

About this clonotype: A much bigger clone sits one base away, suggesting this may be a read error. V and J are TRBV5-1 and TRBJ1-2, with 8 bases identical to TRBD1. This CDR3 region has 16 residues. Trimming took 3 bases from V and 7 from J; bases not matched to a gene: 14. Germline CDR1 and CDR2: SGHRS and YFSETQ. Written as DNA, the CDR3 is TGCGCCAGCAGCTGGGGGACAGGCCCGACCCCCTTTGGCTACACCTTC. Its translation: CASSWGTGPTPFGYTF.

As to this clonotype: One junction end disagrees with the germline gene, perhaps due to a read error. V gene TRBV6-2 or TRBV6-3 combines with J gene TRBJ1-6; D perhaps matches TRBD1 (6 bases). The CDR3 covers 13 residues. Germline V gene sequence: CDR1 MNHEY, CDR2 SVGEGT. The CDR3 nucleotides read TGTGCCAGCAGCTACAGGGTCATGTCACCCCCCCACTTT. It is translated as CASSYRVMSPPHF.

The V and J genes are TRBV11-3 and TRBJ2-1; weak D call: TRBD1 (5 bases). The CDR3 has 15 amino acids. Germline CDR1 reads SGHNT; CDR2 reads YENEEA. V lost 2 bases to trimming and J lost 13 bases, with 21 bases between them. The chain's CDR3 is CASSLRAQGHKEQFF. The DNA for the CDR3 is TGTGCCAGCAGCTTAAGGGCCCAGGGTCACAAGGAACAGTTCTTC.

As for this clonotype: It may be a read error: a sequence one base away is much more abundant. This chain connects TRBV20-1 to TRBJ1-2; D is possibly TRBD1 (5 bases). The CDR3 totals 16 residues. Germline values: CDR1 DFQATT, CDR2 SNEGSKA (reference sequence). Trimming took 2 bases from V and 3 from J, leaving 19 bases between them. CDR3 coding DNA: TGCAGTGCTAGATCCCGACAGAATCCGGGGGACTATGGCTACACCTTC. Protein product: CSARSRQNPGDYGYTF.

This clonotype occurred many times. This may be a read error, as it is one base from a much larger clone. This CDR3 is CASSSSSYEQYF. CDR3 DNA: TGTGCCAGCAGCTCCAGCTCCTACGAGCAGTACTTC. The chain employs TRBV25-1 and TRBJ2-7, with D unclear. Germline lookup yields CDR1 MGHDK and CDR2 SYGVNS. The ends were cut back, 6 bases at V and 0 bases at J, with 6 bases in the middle. The CDR3 covers 12 residues.

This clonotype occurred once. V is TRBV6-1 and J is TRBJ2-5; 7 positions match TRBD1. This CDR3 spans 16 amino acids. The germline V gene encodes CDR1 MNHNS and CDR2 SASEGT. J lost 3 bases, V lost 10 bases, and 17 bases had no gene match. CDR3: CATSVLPGQSKETQYF. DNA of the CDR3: TGTGCCACGAGTGTTCTACCGGGACAGAGTAAAGAGACCCAGTACTTC.

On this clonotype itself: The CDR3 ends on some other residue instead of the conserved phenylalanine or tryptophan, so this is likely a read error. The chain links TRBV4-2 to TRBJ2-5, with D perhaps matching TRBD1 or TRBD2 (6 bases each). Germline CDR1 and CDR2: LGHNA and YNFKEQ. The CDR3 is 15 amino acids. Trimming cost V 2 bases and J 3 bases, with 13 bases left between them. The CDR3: CASSQPIGGKETQYI. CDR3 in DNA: TGTGCCAGCAGCCAACCAATCGGGGGCAAAGAGACCCAGTACATC.